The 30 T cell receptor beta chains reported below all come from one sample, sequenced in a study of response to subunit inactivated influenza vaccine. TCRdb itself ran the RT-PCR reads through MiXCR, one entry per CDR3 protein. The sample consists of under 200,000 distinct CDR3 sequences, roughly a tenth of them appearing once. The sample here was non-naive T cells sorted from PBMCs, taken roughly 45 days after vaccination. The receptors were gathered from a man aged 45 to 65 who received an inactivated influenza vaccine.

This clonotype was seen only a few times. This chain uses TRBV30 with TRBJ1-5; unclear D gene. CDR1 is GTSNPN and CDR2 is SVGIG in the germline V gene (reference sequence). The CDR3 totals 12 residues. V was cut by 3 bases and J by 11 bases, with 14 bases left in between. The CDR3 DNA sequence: TGTGCCTGGAGGGTCGGTTCCGGGTCCCAGCATTTT. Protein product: CAWRVGSGSQHF.

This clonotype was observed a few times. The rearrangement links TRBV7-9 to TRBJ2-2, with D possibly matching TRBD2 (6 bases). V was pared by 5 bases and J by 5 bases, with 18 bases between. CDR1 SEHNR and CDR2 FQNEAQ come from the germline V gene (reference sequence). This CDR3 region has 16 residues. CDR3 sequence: CASSTRSPGVTGELFF. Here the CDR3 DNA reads TGTGCCAGCAGCACGCGGTCCCCGGGAGTGACCGGGGAGCTGTTTTTT.

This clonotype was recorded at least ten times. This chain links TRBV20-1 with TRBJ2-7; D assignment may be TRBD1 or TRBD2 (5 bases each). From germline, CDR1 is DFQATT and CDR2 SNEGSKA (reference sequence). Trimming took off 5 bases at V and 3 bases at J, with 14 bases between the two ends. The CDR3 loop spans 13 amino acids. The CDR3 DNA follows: TGCAGTGCTGGGGGTAGTCTTGACTACGAGCAGTACTTC. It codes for CSAGGSLDYEQYF.

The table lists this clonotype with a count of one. CDR3 in amino acids: CASSRGGGEQFF. CDR3 DNA sequence: TGTGCCAGCAGCCGAGGCGGTGGTGAGCAGTTCTTC. V is TRBV11-3 and J is TRBJ2-1; D remains unclear. The CDR3 consists of 12 residues. V was pared by 5 bases and J by 9 bases, with 11 bases between. Germline V CDR1 and CDR2: SGHNT, YENEEA.

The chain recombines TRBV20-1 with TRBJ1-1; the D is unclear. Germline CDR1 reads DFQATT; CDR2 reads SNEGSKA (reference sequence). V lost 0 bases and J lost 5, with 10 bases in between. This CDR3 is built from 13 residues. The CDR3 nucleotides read TGCAGTGCTAGAGATTCCGGGAGGACTGAAGCTTTCTTT. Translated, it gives CSARDSGRTEAFF.

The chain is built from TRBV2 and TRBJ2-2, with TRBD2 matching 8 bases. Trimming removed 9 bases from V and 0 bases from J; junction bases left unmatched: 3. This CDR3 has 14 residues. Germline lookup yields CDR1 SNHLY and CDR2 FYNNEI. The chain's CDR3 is CARRGLANTGELFF. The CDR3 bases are TGTGCCAGGAGGGGACTAGCGAACACCGGGGAGCTGTTTTTT. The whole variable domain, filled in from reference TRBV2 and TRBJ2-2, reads EPEVTQTPSHQVTQMGQEVILRCVPISNHLYFYWYRQILGQKVEFLVSFYNNEISEKSEIFDDQFSVERPDGSNFTLKIRSTKLEDSAMYFCARRGLANTGELFFGEGSRLTVL.

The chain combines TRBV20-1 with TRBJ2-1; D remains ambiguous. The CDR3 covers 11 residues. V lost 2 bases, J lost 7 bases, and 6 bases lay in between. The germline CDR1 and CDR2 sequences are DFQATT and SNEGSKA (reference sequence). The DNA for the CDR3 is TGCAGTGCTAGACGGCCTAATGAGCAGTTCTTC. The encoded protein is CSARRPNEQFF.

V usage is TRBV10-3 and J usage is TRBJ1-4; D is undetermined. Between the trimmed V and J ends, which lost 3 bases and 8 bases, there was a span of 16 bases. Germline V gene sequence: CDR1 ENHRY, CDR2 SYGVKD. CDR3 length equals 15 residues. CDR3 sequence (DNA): TGTGCCATCAGTGATCCGAGGGAAGGAATCGAAAAACTGTTTTTT. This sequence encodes CAISDPREGIEKLFF.

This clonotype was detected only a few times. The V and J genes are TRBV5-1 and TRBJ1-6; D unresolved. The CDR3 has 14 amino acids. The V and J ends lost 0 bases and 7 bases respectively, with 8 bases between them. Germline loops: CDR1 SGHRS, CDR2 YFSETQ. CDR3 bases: TGCGCCAGCAGCTTGGATGCAACGAATTCACCCCTCCACTTT. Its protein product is CASSLDATNSPLHF. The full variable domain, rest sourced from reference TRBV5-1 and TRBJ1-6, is KAGVTQTPRYLIKTRGQQVTLSCSPISGHRSVSWYQQTPGQGLQFLFEYFSETQRNKGNFPGRFSGRQFSNSRSEMNVSTLELGDSALYLCASSLDATNSPLHFGNGTRLTVT.

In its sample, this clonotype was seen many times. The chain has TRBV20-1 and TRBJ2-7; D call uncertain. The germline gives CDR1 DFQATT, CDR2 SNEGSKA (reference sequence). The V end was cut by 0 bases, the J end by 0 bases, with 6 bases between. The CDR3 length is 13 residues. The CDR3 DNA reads TGCAGTGCTAGAGAAGGGAACTCCTACGAGCAGTACTTC. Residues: CSAREGNSYEQYF.

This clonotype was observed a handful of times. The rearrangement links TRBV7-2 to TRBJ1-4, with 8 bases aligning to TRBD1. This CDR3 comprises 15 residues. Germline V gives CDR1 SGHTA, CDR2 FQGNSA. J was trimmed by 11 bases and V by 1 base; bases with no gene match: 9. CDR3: CASSLVGTGGGKLFF. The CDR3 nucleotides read TGTGCCAGCAGCTTAGTGGGCACAGGGGGAGGGAAACTGTTTTTT.

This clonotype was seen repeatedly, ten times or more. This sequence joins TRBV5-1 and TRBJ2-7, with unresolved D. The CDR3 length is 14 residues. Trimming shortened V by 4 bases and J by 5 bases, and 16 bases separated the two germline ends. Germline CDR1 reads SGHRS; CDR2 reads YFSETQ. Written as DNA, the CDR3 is TGCGCCAGCAGCAGTGACATCCCCCCTCACGAGCAGTACTTC. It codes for CASSSDIPPHEQYF.

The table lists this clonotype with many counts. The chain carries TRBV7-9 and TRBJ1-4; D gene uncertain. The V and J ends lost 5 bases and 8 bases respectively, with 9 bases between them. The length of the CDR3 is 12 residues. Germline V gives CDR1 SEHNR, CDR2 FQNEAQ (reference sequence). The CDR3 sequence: CASSPHGEKLFF. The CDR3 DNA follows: TGTGCCAGCAGCCCTCACGGAGAAAAACTGTTTTTT. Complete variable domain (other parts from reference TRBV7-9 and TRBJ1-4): DTGVSQNPRHKITKRGQNVTFRCDPISEHNRLYWYRQTLGQGPEFLTYFQNEAQLEKSRLLSDRFSAERPKGSFSTLEIQRTEQGDSAMYLCASSPHGEKLFFGSGTQLSVL.

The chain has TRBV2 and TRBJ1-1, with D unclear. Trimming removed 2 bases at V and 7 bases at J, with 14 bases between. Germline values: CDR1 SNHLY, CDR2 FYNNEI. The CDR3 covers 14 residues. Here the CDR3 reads CASSESARSDEAFF. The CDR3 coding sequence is TGTGCCAGCAGTGAAAGTGCCCGTAGTGATGAAGCTTTCTTT.

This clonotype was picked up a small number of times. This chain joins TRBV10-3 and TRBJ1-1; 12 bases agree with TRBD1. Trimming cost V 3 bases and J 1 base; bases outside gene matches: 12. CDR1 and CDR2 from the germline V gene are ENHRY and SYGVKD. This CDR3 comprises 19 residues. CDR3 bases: TGTGCCATCAGTGACAAGCATAAACCGGGACAGGGGGCGAACACTGAAGCTTTCTTT. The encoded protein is CAISDKHKPGQGANTEAFF.

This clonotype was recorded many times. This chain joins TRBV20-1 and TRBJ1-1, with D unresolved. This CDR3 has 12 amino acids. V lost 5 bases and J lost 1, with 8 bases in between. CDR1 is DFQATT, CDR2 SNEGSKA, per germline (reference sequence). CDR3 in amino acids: CSAPIGNTEAFF. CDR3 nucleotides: TGCAGTGCTCCCATCGGGAACACTGAAGCTTTCTTT.

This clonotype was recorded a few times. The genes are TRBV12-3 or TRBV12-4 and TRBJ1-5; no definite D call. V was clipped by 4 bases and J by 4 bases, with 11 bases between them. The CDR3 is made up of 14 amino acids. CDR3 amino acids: CASSSGSLNQPQHF. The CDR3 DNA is TGTGCCAGCAGTTCCGGGTCTTTAAATCAGCCCCAGCATTTT.

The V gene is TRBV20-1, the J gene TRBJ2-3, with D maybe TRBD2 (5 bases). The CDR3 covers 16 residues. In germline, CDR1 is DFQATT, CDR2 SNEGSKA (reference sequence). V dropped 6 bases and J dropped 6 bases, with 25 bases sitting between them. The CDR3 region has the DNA TGCAGTGCCGGGGTTCGGGATTTCCAAGCCTGGGATACGCAGTATTTT. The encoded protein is CSAGVRDFQAWDTQYF.

CDR3 region: CSAFVPGRENEKLFF. CDR3 DNA: TGCAGTGCTTTCGTCCCGGGACGGGAAAATGAAAAACTGTTTTTT. The J gene is TRBJ1-4, the V gene TRBV20-1; a weak D match, TRBD1 (5 bases). Deletions cut 5 bases from V and 5 bases from J, with 18 bases between. Germline-derived CDR1 and CDR2 are DFQATT and SNEGSKA (reference sequence). The CDR3 is 15 residues long.

The CDR3 here is CASSLVTSGTREQFF. CDR3 nucleotide sequence: TGCGCCAGCAGCTTGGTGACTAGCGGGACCCGTGAGCAGTTCTTC. V is TRBV5-1 and J is TRBJ2-1, with 11 bases lining up with TRBD2. This CDR3 comprises 15 residues. Trimming took 0 bases from V and 9 from J; bases not matched to a gene: 5. Germline V gives CDR1 SGHRS, CDR2 YFSETQ. Complete variable domain (other parts from reference TRBV5-1 and TRBJ2-1): KAGVTQTPRYLIKTRGQQVTLSCSPISGHRSVSWYQQTPGQGLQFLFEYFSETQRNKGNFPGRFSGRQFSNSRSEMNVSTLELGDSALYLCASSLVTSGTREQFFGPGTRLTVL.

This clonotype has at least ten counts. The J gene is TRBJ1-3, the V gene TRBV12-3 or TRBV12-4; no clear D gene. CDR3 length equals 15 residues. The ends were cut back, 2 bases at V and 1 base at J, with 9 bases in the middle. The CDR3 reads CASSLLSDSGNTIYF. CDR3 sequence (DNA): TGTGCCAGCAGTTTATTGTCCGATTCTGGAAACACCATATATTTT.

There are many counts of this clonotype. The chain's CDR3 is CASSLGGAARQETQYF. The CDR3 bases are TGCGCCAGCAGCTTGGGAGGGGCAGCGCGACAAGAGACCCAGTACTTC. The rearrangement joins TRBV5-1 to TRBJ2-5; D may be TRBD1 or TRBD2 (5 bases each). Deletions cut 0 bases from V and 2 bases from J, with 14 bases between. The CDR3 runs to 16 residues. Germline V gene sequence: CDR1 SGHRS, CDR2 YFSETQ.

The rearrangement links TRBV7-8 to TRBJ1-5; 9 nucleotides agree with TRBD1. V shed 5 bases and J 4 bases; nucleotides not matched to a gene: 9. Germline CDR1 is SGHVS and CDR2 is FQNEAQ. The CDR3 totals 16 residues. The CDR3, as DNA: TGTGCCAGCAGCATGGGACAGGGATGGGGGAATCAGCCCCAGCATTTT. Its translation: CASSMGQGWGNQPQHF.

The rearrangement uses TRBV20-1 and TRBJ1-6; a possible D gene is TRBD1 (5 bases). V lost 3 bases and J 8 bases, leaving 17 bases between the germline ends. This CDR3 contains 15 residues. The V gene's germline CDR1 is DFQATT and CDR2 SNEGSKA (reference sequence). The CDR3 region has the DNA TGCAGTGCTAGGGTTTTGTTTCGGGGGGATTCACCCCTCCACTTT. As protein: CSARVLFRGDSPLHF.

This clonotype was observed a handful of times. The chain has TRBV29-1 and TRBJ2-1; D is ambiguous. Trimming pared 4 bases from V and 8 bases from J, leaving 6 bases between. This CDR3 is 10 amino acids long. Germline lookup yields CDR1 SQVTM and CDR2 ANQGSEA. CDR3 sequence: CSVARDEQFF. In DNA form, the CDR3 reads TGCAGCGTTGCCCGGGATGAGCAGTTCTTC.

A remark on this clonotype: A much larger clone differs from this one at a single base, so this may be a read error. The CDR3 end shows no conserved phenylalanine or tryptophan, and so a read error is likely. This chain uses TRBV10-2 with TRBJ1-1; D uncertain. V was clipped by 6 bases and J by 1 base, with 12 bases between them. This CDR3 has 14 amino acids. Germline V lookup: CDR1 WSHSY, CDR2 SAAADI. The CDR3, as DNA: TGCGCCAGCAGATTCCAGACTGAGAACACTGAAGCTTTCTCT. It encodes CASRFQTENTEAFS.

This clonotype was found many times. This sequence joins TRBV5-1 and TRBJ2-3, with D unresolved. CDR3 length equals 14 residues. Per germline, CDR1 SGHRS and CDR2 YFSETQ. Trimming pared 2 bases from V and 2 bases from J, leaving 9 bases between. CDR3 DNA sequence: TGCGCCAGCAGCTTACAGCTACCCACAGATACGCAGTATTTT. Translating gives CASSLQLPTDTQYF.

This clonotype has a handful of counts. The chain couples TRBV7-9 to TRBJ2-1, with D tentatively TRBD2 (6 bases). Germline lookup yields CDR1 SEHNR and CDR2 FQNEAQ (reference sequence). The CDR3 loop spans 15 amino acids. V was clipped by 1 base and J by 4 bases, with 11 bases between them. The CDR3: CASSLEGTSYNEQFF. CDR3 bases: TGTGCCAGCAGCTTAGAGGGGACTTCTTACAATGAGCAGTTCTTC.

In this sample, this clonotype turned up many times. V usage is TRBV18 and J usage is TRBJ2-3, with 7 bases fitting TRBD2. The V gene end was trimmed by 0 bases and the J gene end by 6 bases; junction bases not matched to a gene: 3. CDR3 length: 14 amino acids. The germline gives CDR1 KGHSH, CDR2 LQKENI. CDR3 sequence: CASSPPTSRDTQYF. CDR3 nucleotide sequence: TGTGCCAGCTCACCACCGACTAGCCGGGATACGCAGTATTTT.

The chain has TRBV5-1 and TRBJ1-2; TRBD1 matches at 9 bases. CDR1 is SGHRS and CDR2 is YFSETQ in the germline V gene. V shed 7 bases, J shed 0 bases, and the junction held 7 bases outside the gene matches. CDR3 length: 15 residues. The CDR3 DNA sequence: TGCGCCAGCGCCATGGGACAGGGAGCTAACTATGGCTACACCTTC. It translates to CASAMGQGANYGYTF.